This entry describes one T cell receptor beta chain. There are many counts of this clonotype. What antigen it recognizes has not been identified. Within one base of it there is no much larger clone, and no base qualities were kept. The sample is drawn from a study of T cell repertoires in cytomegalovirus infection (dated by TCRdb to about 2019). In the study overall: Alongside well-studied HLA-B-restricted epitopes, the peptide stimulations were aimed at recently identified HLA-C-restricted CMV epitopes, whose presentation resists viral immunomodulation. Donor HLA type was relevant to the analysis, as public TCR beta signatures indicated carriage of CMV infection together with the matching HLA type. Results the study describes overall, beyond this receptor: In the ex vivo response, HLA-C-restricted CMV-specific TCR beta clonotypes were dominant, and in two of eight donors the single most frequent clonotype came from this HLA-C-restricted group. Carriers of CMV infection plus the relevant HLA type were discriminated by the cumulative frequency of public TCR beta family members in the study cohort and in an independent roughly 370-donor cohort.

The listed sequencing device is Illumina HiSeq 1500. TCRdb reprocessing: public reads trimmed at Q25 with fastp, clones called with MiXCR, in-frame beta chains kept. Records with the same CDR3 protein are collapsed into one entry carrying the most frequent genes and DNA. Here the sample has around 100,000 distinct CDR3 sequences; 30% occur a single time. About 40% of the sample comes from the top ten. The sample's treatment or condition, from its label and the paper: in vitro stimulation with specific CMV peptide epitopes to enrich CMV-specific T cells. CDR1 SGHRS and CDR2 YFSETQ were looked up in the germline V gene. Cut back by 4 bases and 3 bases, the V and J ends lie 13 bases apart. The CDR3 contains 15 residues, cysteine and phenylalanine counted. Only the CDR3 DNA is retained, 45 bases long and in frame from the first base.

This clonotype was sampled from a human donor in good health (CMV status not recorded). Some clones in this sample may be carry-over from other donors' samples. Recombination linked TRBV5-1 to TRBJ2-2, with the identity of the D gene unclear. The specimen comprised CD8+ T cells from cultured PBMCs, sampled from culture after CMV antigen stimulation. The bases are TGCGCCAGCAGCCCTACCGGGCCCTACACCGGGGAGCTGTTTTTT. Its amino acids are CASSPTGPYTGELFF.